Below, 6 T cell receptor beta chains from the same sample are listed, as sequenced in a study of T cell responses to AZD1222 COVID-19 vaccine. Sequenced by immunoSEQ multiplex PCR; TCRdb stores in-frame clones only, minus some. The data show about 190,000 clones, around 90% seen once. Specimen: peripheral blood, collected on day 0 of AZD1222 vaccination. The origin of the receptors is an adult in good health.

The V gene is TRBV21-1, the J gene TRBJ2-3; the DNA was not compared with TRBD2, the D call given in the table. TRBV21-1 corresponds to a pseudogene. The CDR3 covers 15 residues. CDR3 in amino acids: CASSTAFTRADTQYF. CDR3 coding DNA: TGTGCCAGCAGCACGGCATTCACTCGGGCAGATACGCAGTATTTT.

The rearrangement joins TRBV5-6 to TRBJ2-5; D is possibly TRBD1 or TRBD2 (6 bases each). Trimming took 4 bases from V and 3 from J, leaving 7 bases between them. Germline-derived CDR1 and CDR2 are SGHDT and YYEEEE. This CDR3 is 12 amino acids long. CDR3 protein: CASSRGEETQYF. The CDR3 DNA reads TGTGCCAGCAGCAGGGGGGAAGAGACCCAGTACTTC. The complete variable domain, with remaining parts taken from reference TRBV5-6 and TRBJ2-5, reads DAGVTQSPTHLIKTRGQQVTLRCSPKSGHDTVSWYQQALGQGPQFIFQYYEEEERQRGNFPDRFSGHQFPNYSSELNVNALLLGDSALYLCASSRGEETQYFGPGTRLLVL.

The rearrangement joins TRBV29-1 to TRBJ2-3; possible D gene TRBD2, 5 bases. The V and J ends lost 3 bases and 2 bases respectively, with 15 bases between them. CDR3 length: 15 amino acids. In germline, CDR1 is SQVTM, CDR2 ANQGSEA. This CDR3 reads CSVELARNPTDTQYF. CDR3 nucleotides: TGCAGCGTTGAGTTAGCGAGAAACCCCACAGATACGCAGTATTTT.

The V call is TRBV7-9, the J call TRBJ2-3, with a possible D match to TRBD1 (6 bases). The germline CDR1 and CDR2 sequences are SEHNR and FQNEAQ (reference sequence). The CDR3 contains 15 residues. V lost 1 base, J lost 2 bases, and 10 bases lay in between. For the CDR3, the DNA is TGTGCCAGCAGCTTAGTAGGGGGAAACACAGATACGCAGTATTTT. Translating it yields CASSLVGGNTDTQYF. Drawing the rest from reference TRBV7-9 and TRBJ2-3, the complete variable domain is DTGVSQNPRHKITKRGQNVTFRCDPISEHNRLYWYRQTLGQGPEFLTYFQNEAQLEKSRLLSDRFSAERPKGSFSTLEIQRTEQGDSAMYLCASSLVGGNTDTQYFGPGTRLTVL.

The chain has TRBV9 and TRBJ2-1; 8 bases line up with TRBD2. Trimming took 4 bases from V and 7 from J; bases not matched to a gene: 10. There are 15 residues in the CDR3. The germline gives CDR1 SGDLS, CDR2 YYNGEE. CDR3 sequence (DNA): TGTGCCAGCAGCCCGGAAGGACTAGCCGCGAATGAGCAGTTCTTC. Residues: CASSPEGLAANEQFF.

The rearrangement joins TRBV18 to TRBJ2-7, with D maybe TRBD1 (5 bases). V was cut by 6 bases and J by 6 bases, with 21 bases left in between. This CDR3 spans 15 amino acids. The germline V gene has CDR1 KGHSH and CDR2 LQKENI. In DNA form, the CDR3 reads TGTGCCAGCTCCCCTACTCAGGCAGGGTCGATCGAGCAGTACTTC. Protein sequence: CASSPTQAGSIEQYF. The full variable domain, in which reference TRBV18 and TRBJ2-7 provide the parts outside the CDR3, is NAGVMQNPRHLVRRRGQEARLRCSPMKGHSHVYWYRQLPEEGLKFMVYLQKENIIDESGMPKERFSAEFPKEGPSILRIQQVVRGDSAAYFCASSPTQAGSIEQYFGPGTRLTVT.